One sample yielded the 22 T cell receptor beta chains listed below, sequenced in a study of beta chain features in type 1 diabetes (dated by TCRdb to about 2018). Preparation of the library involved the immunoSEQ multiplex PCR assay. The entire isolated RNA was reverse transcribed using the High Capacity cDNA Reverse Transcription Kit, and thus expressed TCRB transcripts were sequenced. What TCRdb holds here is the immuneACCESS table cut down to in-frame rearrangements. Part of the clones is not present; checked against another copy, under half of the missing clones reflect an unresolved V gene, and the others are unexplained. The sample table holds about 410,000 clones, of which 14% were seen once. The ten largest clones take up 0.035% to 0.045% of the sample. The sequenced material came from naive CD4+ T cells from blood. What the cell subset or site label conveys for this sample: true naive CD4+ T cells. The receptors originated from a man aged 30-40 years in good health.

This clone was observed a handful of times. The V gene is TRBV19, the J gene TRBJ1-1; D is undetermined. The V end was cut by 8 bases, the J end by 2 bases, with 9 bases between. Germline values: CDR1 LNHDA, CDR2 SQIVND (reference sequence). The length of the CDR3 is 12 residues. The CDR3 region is CASLALNTEAFF. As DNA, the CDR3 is TGTGCCAGTTTGGCACTTAACACTGAAGCTTTCTTT.

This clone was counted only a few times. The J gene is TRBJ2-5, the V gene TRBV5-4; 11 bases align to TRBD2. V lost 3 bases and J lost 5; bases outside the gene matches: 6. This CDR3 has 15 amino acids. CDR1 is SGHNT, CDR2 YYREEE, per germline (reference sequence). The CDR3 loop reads CASSSTSGGGETQYF. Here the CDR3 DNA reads TGTGCCAGCAGCTCCACTAGCGGGGGCGGGGAGACCCAGTACTTC.

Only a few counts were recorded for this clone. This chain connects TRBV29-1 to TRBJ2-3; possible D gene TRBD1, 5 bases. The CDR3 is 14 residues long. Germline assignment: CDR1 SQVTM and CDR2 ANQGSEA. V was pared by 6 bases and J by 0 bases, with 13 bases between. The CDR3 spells CSVSRDSSTDTQYF. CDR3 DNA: TGCAGCGTAAGCAGGGATTCTAGCACAGATACGCAGTATTTT.

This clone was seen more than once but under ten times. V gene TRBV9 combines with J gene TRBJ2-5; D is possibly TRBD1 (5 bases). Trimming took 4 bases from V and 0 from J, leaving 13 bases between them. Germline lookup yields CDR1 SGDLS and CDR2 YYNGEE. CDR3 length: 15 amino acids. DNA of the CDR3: TGTGCCAGCAGCTCCCGAGGCAGGGACCAAGAGACCCAGTACTTC. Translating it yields CASSSRGRDQETQYF. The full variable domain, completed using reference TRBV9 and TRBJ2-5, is DSGVTQTPKHLITATGQRVTLRCSPRSGDLSVYWYQQSLDQGLQFLIQYYNGEERAKGNILERFSAQQFPDLHSELNLSSLELGDSALYFCASSSRGRDQETQYFGPGTRLLVL.

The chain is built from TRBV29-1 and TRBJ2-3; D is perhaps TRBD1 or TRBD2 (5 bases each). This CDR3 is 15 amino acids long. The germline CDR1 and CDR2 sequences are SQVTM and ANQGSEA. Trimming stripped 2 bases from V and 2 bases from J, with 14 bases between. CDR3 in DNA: TGCAGCGTTGAATCTCTCGAGGGGCCCACAGATACGCAGTATTTT. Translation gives CSVESLEGPTDTQYF.

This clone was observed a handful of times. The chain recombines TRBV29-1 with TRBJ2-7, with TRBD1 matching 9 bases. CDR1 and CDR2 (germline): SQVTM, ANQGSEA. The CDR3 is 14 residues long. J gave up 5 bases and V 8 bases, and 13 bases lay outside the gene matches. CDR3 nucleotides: TGCAGCTCCGGACAGGGGCCATCTCTCCACGAGCAGTACTTC. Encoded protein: CSSGQGPSLHEQYF.

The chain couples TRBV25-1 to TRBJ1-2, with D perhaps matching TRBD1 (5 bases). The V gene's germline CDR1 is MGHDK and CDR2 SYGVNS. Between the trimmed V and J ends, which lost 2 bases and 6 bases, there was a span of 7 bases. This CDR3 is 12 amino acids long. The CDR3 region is CASSEEGDGYTF. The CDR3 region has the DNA TGTGCCAGCAGTGAAGAAGGGGATGGCTACACCTTC.

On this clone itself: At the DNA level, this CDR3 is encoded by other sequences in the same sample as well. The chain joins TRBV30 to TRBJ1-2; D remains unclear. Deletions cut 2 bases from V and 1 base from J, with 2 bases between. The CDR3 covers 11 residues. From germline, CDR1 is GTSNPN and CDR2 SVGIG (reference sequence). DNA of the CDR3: TGTGCCTGGAGTCTTAACTATGGCTACACCTTC. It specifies CAWSLNYGYTF.

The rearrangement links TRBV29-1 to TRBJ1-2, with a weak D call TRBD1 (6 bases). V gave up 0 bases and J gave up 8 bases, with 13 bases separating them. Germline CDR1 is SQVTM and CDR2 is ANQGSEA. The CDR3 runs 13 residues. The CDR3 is CSVEEVGGTGYTF. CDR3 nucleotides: TGCAGCGTTGAAGAGGTCGGCGGGACAGGCTACACCTTC.

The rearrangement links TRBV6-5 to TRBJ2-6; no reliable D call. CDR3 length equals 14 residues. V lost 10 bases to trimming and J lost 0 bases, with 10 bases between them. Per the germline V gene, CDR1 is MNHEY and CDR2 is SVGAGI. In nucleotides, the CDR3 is TGTGCCACCAAAGAACACTCTGGGGCCAACGTCCTGACTTTC. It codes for CATKEHSGANVLTF.

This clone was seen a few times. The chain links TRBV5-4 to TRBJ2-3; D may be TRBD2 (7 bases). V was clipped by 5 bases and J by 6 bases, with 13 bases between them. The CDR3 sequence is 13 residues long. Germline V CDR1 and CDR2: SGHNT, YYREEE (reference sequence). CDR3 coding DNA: TGTGCCAGCAGGGTGAAGGGGGGGGATACGCAGTATTTT. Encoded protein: CASRVKGGDTQYF. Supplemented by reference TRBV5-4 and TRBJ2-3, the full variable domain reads ETGVTQSPTHLIKTRGQQVTLRCSSQSGHNTVSWYQQALGQGPQFIFQYYREEENGRGNFPPRFSGLQFPNYSSELNVNALELDDSALYLCASRVKGGDTQYFGPGTRLTVL.

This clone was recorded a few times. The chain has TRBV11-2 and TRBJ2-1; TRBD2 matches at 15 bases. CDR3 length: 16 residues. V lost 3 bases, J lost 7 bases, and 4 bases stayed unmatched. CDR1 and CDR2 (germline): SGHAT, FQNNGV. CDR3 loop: CASSFRTSGRGNEQFF. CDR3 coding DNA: TGTGCCAGCAGCTTCCGGACTAGCGGGAGGGGGAATGAGCAGTTCTTC. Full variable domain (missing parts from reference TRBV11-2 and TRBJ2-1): EAGVAQSPRYKIIEKRQSVAFWCNPISGHATLYWYQQILGQGPKLLIQFQNNGVVDDSQLPKDRFSAERLKGVDSTLKIQPAKLEDSAVYLCASSFRTSGRGNEQFFGPGTRLTVL.

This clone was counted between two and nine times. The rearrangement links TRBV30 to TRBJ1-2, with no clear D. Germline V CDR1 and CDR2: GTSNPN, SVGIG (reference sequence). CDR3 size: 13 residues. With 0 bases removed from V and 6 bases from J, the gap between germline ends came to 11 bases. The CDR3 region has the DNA TGTGCCTGGAGTGTTGGTCAGCGAAATGGCTACACCTTC. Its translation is CAWSVGQRNGYTF. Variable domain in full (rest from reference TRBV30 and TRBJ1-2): SQTIHQWPATLVQPVGSPLSLECTVEGTSNPNLYWYRQAAGRGLQLLFYSVGIGQISSEVPQNLSASRPQDRQFILSSKKLLLSDSGFYLCAWSVGQRNGYTFGSGTRLTVV.

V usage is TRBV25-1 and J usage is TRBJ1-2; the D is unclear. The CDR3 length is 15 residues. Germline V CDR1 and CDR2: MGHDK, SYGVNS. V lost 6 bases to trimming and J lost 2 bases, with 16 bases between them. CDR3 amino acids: CASSPGRLWNYGYTF. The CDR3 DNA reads TGTGCCAGCAGCCCTGGGCGACTATGGAACTATGGCTACACCTTC.

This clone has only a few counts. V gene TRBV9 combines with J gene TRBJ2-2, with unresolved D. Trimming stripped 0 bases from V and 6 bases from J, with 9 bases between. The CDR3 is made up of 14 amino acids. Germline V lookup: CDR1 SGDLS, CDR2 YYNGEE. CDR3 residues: CASSVEVVPGELFF. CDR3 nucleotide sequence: TGTGCCAGCAGCGTAGAGGTAGTTCCCGGGGAGCTGTTTTTT.

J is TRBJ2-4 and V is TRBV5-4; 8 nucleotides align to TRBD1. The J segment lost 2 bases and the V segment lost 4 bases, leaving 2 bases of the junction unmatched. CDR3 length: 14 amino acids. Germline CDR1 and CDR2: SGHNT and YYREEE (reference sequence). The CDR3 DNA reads TGTGCCAGCAGCCGGACAGGGTCCAAAAACATTCAGTACTTC. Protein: CASSRTGSKNIQYF.

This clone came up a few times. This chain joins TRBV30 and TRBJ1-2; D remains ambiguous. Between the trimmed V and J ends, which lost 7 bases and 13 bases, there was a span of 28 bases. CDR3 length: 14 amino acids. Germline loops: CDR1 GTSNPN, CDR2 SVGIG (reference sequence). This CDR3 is CAFAGEDVVGLRTF. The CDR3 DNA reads TGTGCCTTTGCCGGGGAAGACGTCGTGGGTCTTCGCACCTTC.

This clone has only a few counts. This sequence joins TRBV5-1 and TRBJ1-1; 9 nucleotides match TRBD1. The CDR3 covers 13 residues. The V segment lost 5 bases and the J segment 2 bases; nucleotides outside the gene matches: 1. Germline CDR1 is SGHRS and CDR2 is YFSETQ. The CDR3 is CASRGQGNTEAFF. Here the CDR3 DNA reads TGCGCCAGCAGGGGACAGGGTAACACTGAAGCTTTCTTT.

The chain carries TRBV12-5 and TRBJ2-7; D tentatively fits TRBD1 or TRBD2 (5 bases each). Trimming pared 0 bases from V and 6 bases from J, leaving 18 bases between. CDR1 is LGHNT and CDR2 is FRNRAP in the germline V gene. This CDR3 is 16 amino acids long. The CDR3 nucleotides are TGTGCTAGTGGTTTGGTAACGGGACCTCTGGCTGGCGAGCAGTACTTC. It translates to CASGLVTGPLAGEQYF.

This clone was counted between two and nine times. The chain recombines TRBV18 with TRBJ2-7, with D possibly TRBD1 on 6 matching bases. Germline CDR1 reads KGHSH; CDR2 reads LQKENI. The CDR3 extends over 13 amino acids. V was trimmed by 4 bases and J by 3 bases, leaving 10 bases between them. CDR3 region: CASSRDRYYEQYV. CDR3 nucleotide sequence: TGTGCCAGCTCACGAGACAGGTACTACGAGCAGTACGTC.

The CDR3 nucleotides are TGCAGCGTTGAAGAACCCAGGGGGCTGAACTACGAGCAGTACTTC. This gives the protein CSVEEPRGLNYEQYF. The chain employs TRBV29-1 and TRBJ2-7; 8 bases line up with TRBD1. CDR3 length: 15 amino acids. Germline assignment: CDR1 SQVTM and CDR2 ANQGSEA. V trimming: 0 bases; J trimming: 3 bases; junction bases outside the gene matches: 7.

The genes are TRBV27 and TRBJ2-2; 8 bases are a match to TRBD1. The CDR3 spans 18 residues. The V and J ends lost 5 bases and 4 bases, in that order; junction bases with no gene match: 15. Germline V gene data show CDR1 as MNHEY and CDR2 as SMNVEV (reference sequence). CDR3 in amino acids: CASSPQGRGRPVTGELFF. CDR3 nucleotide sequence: TGTGCCAGCAGTCCCCAGGGCAGGGGGCGTCCGGTCACCGGGGAGCTGTTTTTT.